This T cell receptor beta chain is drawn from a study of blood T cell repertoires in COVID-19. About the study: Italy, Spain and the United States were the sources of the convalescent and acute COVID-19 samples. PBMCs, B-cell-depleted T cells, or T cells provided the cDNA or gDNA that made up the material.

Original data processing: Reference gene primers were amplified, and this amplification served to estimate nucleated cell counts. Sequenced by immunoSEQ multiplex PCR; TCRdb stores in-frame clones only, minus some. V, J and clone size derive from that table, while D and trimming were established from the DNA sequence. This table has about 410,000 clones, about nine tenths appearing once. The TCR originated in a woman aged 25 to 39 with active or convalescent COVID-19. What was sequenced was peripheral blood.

In DNA form, the CDR3 reads TGTGCCAGCAGCTTAGCGTGGGCAGGGGCGAGTGAAAAACTGTTTTTT. Translating it yields CASSLAWAGASEKLFF. This chain connects TRBV7-9 to TRBJ1-4; tentative D call: TRBD1 (6 bases). The CDR3 extends over 16 amino acids. From germline, CDR1 is SEHNR and CDR2 FQNEAQ (reference sequence). Trimming removed 0 bases from V and 7 bases from J, with 15 bases in between.